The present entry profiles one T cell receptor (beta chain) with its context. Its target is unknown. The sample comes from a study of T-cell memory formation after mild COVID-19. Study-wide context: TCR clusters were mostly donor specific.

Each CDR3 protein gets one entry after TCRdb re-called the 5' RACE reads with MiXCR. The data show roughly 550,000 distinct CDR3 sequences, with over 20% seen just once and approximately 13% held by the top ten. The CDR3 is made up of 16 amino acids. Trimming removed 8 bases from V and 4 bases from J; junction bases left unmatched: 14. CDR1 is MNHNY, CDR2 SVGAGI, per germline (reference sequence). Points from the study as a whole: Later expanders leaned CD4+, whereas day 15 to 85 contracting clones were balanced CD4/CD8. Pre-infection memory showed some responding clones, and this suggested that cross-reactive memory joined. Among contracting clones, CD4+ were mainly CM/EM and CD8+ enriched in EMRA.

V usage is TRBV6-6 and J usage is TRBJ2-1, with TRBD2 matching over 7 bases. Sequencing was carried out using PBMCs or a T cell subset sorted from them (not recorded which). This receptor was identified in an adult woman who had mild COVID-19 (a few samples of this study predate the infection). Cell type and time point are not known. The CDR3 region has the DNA TGTGCCAGCTGCCCGTACTCTAGCGGACTGTACAATGAGCAGTTCTTC. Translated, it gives CASCPYSSGLYNEQFF.